What follows are 31 T cell receptor beta chains derived from one specimen sequenced in a study of cytomegalovirus exposure and HLA in healthy donors. Amplification used 60 Vbeta primers and 13 Jbeta primers. TCRdb's table, derived via immunoSEQ multiplex PCR, lists solely in-frame clones and lacks some. This table lists approximately 110,000 clones. Sequencing was performed on PBMCs. The receptors were sampled from a man aged 25-40 years in good health and CMV-seronegative.

V is TRBV4-2 and J is TRBJ2-3; 9 bases line up with TRBD2. CDR3 length: 17 amino acids. CDR1 is LGHNA, CDR2 YNFKEQ, per germline. The trim removed 4 bases at V and 2 bases at J, leaving 10 bases unmatched. The CDR3 is CASSPKVLAGDTDTQYF. CDR3 nucleotide sequence: TGTGCCAGCAGCCCCAAAGTATTAGCGGGGGACACAGATACGCAGTATTTT.

The rearrangement uses TRBV5-1 and TRBJ1-5; possibly TRBD1 for D (6 bases). The CDR3 runs to 15 residues. V lost 0 bases, J lost 4 bases, and 11 bases lay in between. CDR1 and CDR2 (germline): SGHRS, YFSETQ. In nucleotides, the CDR3 is TGCGCCAGCAGCTTGGGGACAACAGGGAATCAGCCCCAGCATTTT. This translates into CASSLGTTGNQPQHF. Using reference TRBV5-1 and TRBJ1-5 for the parts outside the CDR3, the full variable domain is KAGVTQTPRYLIKTRGQQVTLSCSPISGHRSVSWYQQTPGQGLQFLFEYFSETQRNKGNFPGRFSGRQFSNSRSEMNVSTLELGDSALYLCASSLGTTGNQPQHFGDGTRLSIL.

The chain employs TRBV30 and TRBJ2-1, with 11 bases identical to TRBD2. Germline-derived CDR1 and CDR2 are GTSNPN and SVGIG (reference sequence). This CDR3 contains 14 residues. V was clipped by 5 bases and J by 8 bases; unmatched bases: 8. This CDR3 reads CAWSLSGGAYEQFF. For the CDR3, the DNA is TGTGCCTGGTCTCTTAGCGGGGGGGCTTATGAGCAGTTCTTC.

This chain links TRBV27 with TRBJ2-7; D remains unclear. In germline, CDR1 is MNHEY, CDR2 SMNVEV (reference sequence). With 5 bases removed from V and 3 bases from J, the gap between germline ends came to 14 bases. The CDR3 is 14 amino acids. The CDR3 spells CASSLQPRFYEQYF. CDR3 nucleotides: TGTGCCAGCAGTCTCCAACCCCGGTTCTACGAGCAGTACTTC.

The chain joins TRBV7-9 to TRBJ2-5, with 7 positions matching TRBD1. V shed 4 bases and J 3 bases; nucleotides not matched to a gene: 2. Germline V gene data show CDR1 as SEHNR and CDR2 as FQNEAQ (reference sequence). The CDR3 runs 13 residues. Here the CDR3 DNA reads TGTGCCAGCAGCTCGGGACAGAAAGAGACCCAGTACTTC. The encoded protein is CASSSGQKETQYF. Drawing the rest from reference TRBV7-9 and TRBJ2-5, the complete variable domain is DTGVSQNPRHKITKRGQNVTFRCDPISEHNRLYWYRQTLGQGPEFLTYFQNEAQLEKSRLLSDRFSAERPKGSFSTLEIQRTEQGDSAMYLCASSSGQKETQYFGPGTRLLVL.

The gene calls are TRBV7-9 and TRBJ2-3; 7 bases fit TRBD2. V lost 5 bases and J lost 2; bases outside the gene matches: 4. Germline CDR1 reads SEHNR; CDR2 reads FQNEAQ (reference sequence). The CDR3 is 14 amino acids. The CDR3 loop reads CASSRWDYTDTQYF. The DNA of the CDR3 is TGTGCCAGCAGCCGATGGGACTACACAGATACGCAGTATTTT.

With regard to this clone: Relative to the germline gene, one junction end is altered; a read error may explain this. The chain employs TRBV7-9 and TRBJ1-6; D gene ambiguous. The CDR3 loop spans 14 amino acids. Per germline, CDR1 SEHNR and CDR2 FQNEAQ (reference sequence). CDR3 protein: CAGSLALPYSPLHF. CDR3 coding DNA: TGTGCCGGCAGCTTAGCTCTACCCTATTCACCCCTCCACTTT.

The chain links TRBV5-6 to TRBJ1-1; TRBD1 is a possible D gene (6 bases). Germline CDR1 and CDR2: SGHDT and YYEEEE. Between the trimmed V and J ends, which lost 4 bases and 4 bases, there was a span of 14 bases. This CDR3 contains 14 residues. CDR3 loop: CASSRDIGGTEAFF. The CDR3 DNA reads TGTGCCAGCAGCCGCGACATAGGGGGCACTGAAGCTTTCTTT.

This chain uses TRBV2 with TRBJ2-2; the D gene is possibly TRBD1 (6 bases). In germline, CDR1 is SNHLY, CDR2 FYNNEI. The CDR3 has 14 residues. The V and J ends lost 6 bases and 1 base respectively, with 9 bases between them. The CDR3 region has the DNA TGTGCCAGCAGGGACAGCCTGAACACCGGGGAGCTGTTTTTT. Translated: CASRDSLNTGELFF.

The rearrangement uses TRBV7-6 and TRBJ2-3; 9 nucleotides align to TRBD2. Germline loops: CDR1 SGHVS, CDR2 FNYEAQ. There are 18 residues in the CDR3. The V and J ends lost 0 bases and 4 bases, in that order; junction bases with no gene match: 11. The CDR3 coding sequence is TGTGCCAGCAGCTTAGCGGCGGCGGGGGGGGTCTCTGCAGATACGCAGTATTTT. Protein: CASSLAAAGGVSADTQYF.

The CDR3 DNA sequence: TGTGCCAGCAGCGTAGGGGGGACAGGGGTGATCGGGGAGCTGTTTTTT. Translating gives CASSVGGTGVIGELFF. The V and J genes are TRBV9 and TRBJ2-2, with TRBD1 matching over 10 bases. Germline values: CDR1 SGDLS, CDR2 YYNGEE. Trimming took 0 bases from V and 7 from J; bases not matched to a gene: 6. The CDR3 contains 16 residues.

The chain carries TRBV5-5 and TRBJ1-1; 8 bases agree with TRBD1. Looked up from germline, CDR1 is SGHKS and CDR2 is YYEKEE (reference sequence). The CDR3 sequence is 15 residues long. J gave up 6 bases and V 3 bases, and 10 bases lay outside the gene matches. The CDR3 sequence: CASSSSGGMFSEAFF. The CDR3 region has the DNA TGTGCCAGCAGCTCCTCAGGGGGCATGTTCTCTGAAGCTTTCTTT.

The chain carries TRBV11-2 and TRBJ1-2, with D perhaps matching TRBD1 (6 bases). The germline V gene has CDR1 SGHAT and CDR2 FQNNGV. V was pared by 3 bases and J by 1 base, with 9 bases between. This CDR3 is built from 14 residues. The CDR3 DNA is TGTGCCAGCAGCTTGGACAGATTTAACTATGGCTACACCTTC. It specifies CASSLDRFNYGYTF. Full variable domain (rest looked up from reference TRBV11-2 and TRBJ1-2): EAGVAQSPRYKIIEKRQSVAFWCNPISGHATLYWYQQILGQGPKLLIQFQNNGVVDDSQLPKDRFSAERLKGVDSTLKIQPAKLEDSAVYLCASSLDRFNYGYTFGSGTRLTVV.

The J gene is TRBJ1-1, the V gene TRBV4-1, with 9 bases lining up with TRBD1. The trim removed 2 bases at V and 4 bases at J, leaving 5 bases unmatched. The germline V gene has CDR1 MGHRA and CDR2 YSYEKL. The CDR3 extends over 15 amino acids. DNA of the CDR3: TGCGCCAGCAGCCAATCGGACAGGGGTAGCACTGAAGCTTTCTTT. Residues: CASSQSDRGSTEAFF.

V and J are TRBV6-4 and TRBJ2-3; perhaps TRBD1 as D (6 bases). From germline, CDR1 is MRHNA and CDR2 SNTAGT. The CDR3 loop spans 16 amino acids. The germline V and J ends were trimmed by 5 bases and 2 bases, with 17 bases remaining between them. The CDR3 sequence: CASSMDSPTPTDTQYF. CDR3 sequence (DNA): TGTGCCAGCAGTATGGACAGCCCAACACCCACAGATACGCAGTATTTT.

This chain connects TRBV28 to TRBJ1-2, with TRBD1 matching over 8 bases. CDR1 is MDHEN and CDR2 is SYDVKM in the germline V gene. J gave up 2 bases and V 1 base, and 9 bases lay outside the gene matches. The CDR3 loop spans 17 amino acids. Here the CDR3 reads CASSLLYRGRWNYGYTF. CDR3 DNA sequence: TGTGCCAGCAGTTTATTGTACAGGGGGAGGTGGAACTATGGCTACACCTTC.

The CDR3 loop reads CASSWGTGGRKQYF. The CDR3 DNA sequence: TGTGCCAGCAGCTGGGGGACAGGGGGAAGGAAGCAGTACTTC. The chain couples TRBV7-2 to TRBJ2-7; 11 nucleotides line up with TRBD1. The V and J ends lost 4 bases and 8 bases, in that order; junction bases with no gene match: 7. Germline V lookup: CDR1 SGHTA, CDR2 FQGNSA. This CDR3 is built from 14 residues. The full variable domain, completed using reference TRBV7-2 and TRBJ2-7, is GAGVSQSPSNKVTEKGKDVELRCDPISGHTALYWYRQSLGQGLEFLIYFQGNSAPDKSGLPSDRFSAERTGGSVSTLTIQRTQQEDSAVYLCASSWGTGGRKQYFGPGTRLTVT.

The chain joins TRBV7-2 to TRBJ1-1, with unresolved D. The germline V and J ends were trimmed by 3 bases and 6 bases, with 8 bases remaining between them. CDR3 length: 12 residues. Germline values: CDR1 SGHTA, CDR2 FQGNSA. In DNA form, the CDR3 reads TGTGCCAGCAGCTTCTTACGGGCTGAAGCTTTCTTT. Translating gives CASSFLRAEAFF.

This rearrangement joins TRBV5-6 to TRBJ2-5; a possible D gene is TRBD1 (5 bases). The V gene lost 5 bases and the J gene lost 3 bases, with 11 bases spanning the gap. Germline CDR1 and CDR2: SGHDT and YYEEEE. CDR3 length: 13 amino acids. As DNA, the CDR3 is TGTGCCAGCAGAGGGGTTGTAGAAGAGACCCAGTACTTC. This sequence encodes CASRGVVEETQYF.

This chain uses TRBV29-1 with TRBJ1-1, with D possibly TRBD1 on 5 matching bases. Trimming took 6 bases from V and 1 from J, leaving 9 bases between them. The CDR3 sequence is 12 residues long. Germline CDR1 and CDR2: SQVTM and ANQGSEA. For the CDR3, the DNA is TGCAGCGTCTCCACAGGGAACACTGAAGCTTTCTTT. Protein product: CSVSTGNTEAFF.

The chain couples TRBV5-6 to TRBJ1-2, with 10 nucleotides matching TRBD1. Germline V gives CDR1 SGHDT, CDR2 YYEEEE. The CDR3 has 15 amino acids. V gave up 4 bases and J gave up 7 bases; unmatched junction bases: 10. CDR3 region: CASSARMTGGFGYTF. The DNA of the CDR3 is TGTGCCAGCAGCGCCAGGATGACAGGGGGCTTTGGCTACACCTTC.

The chain has TRBV19 and TRBJ1-1; D is perhaps TRBD1 (6 bases). There are 14 residues in the CDR3. The ends were cut back, 3 bases at V and 1 base at J, with 9 bases in the middle. Germline V gives CDR1 LNHDA, CDR2 SQIVND (reference sequence). CDR3 in amino acids: CASSIGQKNTEAFF. The CDR3 nucleotides are TGTGCCAGTAGTATTGGACAGAAGAACACTGAAGCTTTCTTT.

The J gene is TRBJ1-1, the V gene TRBV7-9, with TRBD1 identical over 8 bases. There are 16 residues in the CDR3. CDR1 and CDR2 (germline): SEHNR, FQNEAQ (reference sequence). V lost 5 bases to trimming and J lost 4 bases; unmatched junction nucleotides: 12. CDR3 protein: CASSQGGTGGSTEAFF. Written as DNA, the CDR3 is TGTGCCAGCAGCCAGGGTGGGACAGGTGGGAGCACTGAAGCTTTCTTT.

About this clone: Sequence at one end of the junction differs from germline and may be a read error. The J gene is TRBJ1-2, the V gene TRBV9; tentatively, D is TRBD1 (5 bases). The CDR3 contains 14 residues. Germline CDR1 is SGDLS and CDR2 is YYNGEE. The chain's CDR3 is CASGVGRGKEGYTF. In DNA, the CDR3 is TGTGCCAGCGGCGTAGGACGGGGGAAGGAGGGCTACACCTTC.

J is TRBJ1-2 and V is TRBV4-2, with D unclear. Trimming removed 0 bases at V and 7 bases at J, with 15 bases between. The length of the CDR3 is 15 residues. The germline V gene encodes CDR1 LGHNA and CDR2 YNFKEQ. The CDR3 reads CASSQEGSARAGYTF. The CDR3 DNA follows: TGTGCCAGCAGCCAAGAAGGGTCAGCGAGGGCTGGCTACACCTTC.

CDR3 region: CASNGGKGSYGYTF. Here the CDR3 DNA reads TGTGCCAGCAACGGGGGTAAGGGTTCCTATGGCTACACCTTC. This chain joins TRBV2 and TRBJ1-2; the D gene is possibly TRBD1 (5 bases). The CDR3 runs 14 residues. CDR1 and CDR2 (germline): SNHLY, FYNNEI. Trimming stripped 7 bases from V and 4 bases from J, with 16 bases between.

The genes are TRBV5-1 and TRBJ2-5; a possible D gene is TRBD2 (6 bases). CDR1 SGHRS and CDR2 YFSETQ come from the germline V gene. CDR3 length: 17 amino acids. Trimming pared 6 bases from V and 0 bases from J, leaving 21 bases between. The CDR3 DNA reads TGCGCCAGCAACCCCTTAGGGGCGGGAAGTAACCAAGAGACCCAGTACTTC. It codes for CASNPLGAGSNQETQYF.

This chain links TRBV5-6 with TRBJ2-1, with 8 nucleotides matching TRBD2. The V gene's germline CDR1 is SGHDT and CDR2 YYEEEE. The V segment lost 6 bases and the J segment 3 bases; nucleotides outside the gene matches: 8. The CDR3 contains 15 residues. This chain's CDR3 is CASTRGGQLYNEQFF. The CDR3 region has the DNA TGTGCCAGCACCCGGGGGGGGCAGCTCTACAATGAGCAGTTCTTC.

The CDR3 sequence is CASRKQMNTGELFF. The CDR3 DNA reads TGTGCCAGCAGGAAACAGATGAACACCGGGGAGCTGTTTTTT. The chain has TRBV2 and TRBJ2-2; no firm D call. CDR3 length: 14 residues. Trimming removed 6 bases from V and 1 base from J, with 9 bases in between. Germline V gene lookup returns CDR1 SNHLY and CDR2 FYNNEI.

The rearrangement uses TRBV6-5 and TRBJ1-2; D is perhaps TRBD1 (5 bases). The CDR3 is 15 residues long. The V end lost 0 bases, the J end lost 5 bases, and 13 bases lay between the germline ends. CDR1 is MNHEY, CDR2 SVGAGI, per germline. The CDR3 coding sequence is TGTGCCAGCAGTTACTCTACGGGGGGAGCATATGGCTACACCTTC. Translated: CASSYSTGGAYGYTF.

V usage is TRBV11-2 and J usage is TRBJ1-2; 11 bases line up with TRBD1. This CDR3 has 15 residues. CDR1 and CDR2 (germline): SGHAT, FQNNGV. The trim removed 8 bases at V and 4 bases at J, leaving 9 bases unmatched. CDR3 in DNA: TGTGCCAGCGCAGGGTCCGGGACAGGGGGCTATGGCTACACCTTC. Protein product: CASAGSGTGGYGYTF.